The clone carrying this T cell receptor beta chain was observed many times. The germline gives CDR1 MNHNY, CDR2 SVGAGI (reference sequence). With V trimmed by 6 bases and J by 1 base, 8 bases remained unmatched. This CDR3 region has 15 residues. This sample stems from a study of blood T cell repertoires in COVID-19. Study-level information: The study drew acute and convalescent COVID-19 samples from the United States, Italy and Spain. PBMCs, B-cell-depleted T cells, or T cells were the source of the cDNA or gDNA that made up the material.

Per the study methods: How many nucleated cells were present was estimated from reference gene primer amplification. Repertoires were generated with immunoSEQ multiplex PCR, while TCRdb's copy carries only in-frame clones and drops some. V and J calls and clone size are as listed in that table; D and trimming were resolved from the DNA. This table has about 140,000 clones, roughly three quarters appearing once. The sequencing sample was made of peripheral blood. This TCR derives from a man between 60 and 75 years old with acute or convalescent COVID-19. The chain is built from TRBV6-6 and TRBJ2-7, with TRBD1 identical over 8 bases. The CDR3 DNA is TGTGCCAGCAGAGACCGGGACAGGAGTTCCTACGAGCAGTACTTC. Translating it yields CASRDRDRSSYEQYF.